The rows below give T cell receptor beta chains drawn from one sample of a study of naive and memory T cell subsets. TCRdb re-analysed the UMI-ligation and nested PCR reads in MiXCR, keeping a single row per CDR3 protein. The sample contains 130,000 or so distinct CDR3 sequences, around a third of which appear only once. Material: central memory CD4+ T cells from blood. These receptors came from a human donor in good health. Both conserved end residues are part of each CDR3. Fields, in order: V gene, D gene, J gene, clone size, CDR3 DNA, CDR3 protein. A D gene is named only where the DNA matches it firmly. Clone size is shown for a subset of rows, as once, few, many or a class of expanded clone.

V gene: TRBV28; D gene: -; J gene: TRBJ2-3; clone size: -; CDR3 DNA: TGTGCCAGCCTCCGGTGGGGGGAGAGTGAGGCAGATACGCAGTATTTT; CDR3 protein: CASLRWGESEADTQYF
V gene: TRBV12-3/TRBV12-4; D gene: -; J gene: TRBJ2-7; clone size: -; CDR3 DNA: TGTGCCAGCAGCACGATCTCTCGCGAGCAGTACTTC; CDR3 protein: CASSTISREQYF
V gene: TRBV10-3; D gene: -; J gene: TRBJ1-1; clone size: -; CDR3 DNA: TGTGCCATCAGTGAGTCTTGGGATGGCCACACTGAAGCTTTCTTT; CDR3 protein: CAISESWDGHTEAFF
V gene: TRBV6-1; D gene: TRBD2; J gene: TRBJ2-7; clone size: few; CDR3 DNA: TGTGCCAGCAGGCCGGGACTGGGACTAGCGGAATCCTCCTACGAGCAGTACTTC; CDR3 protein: CASRPGLGLAESSYEQYF
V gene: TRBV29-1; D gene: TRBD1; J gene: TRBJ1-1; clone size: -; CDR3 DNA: TGCAGCTCTGAAACAGGGGGCACTGAAGCTTTCTTT; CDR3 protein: CSSETGGTEAFF
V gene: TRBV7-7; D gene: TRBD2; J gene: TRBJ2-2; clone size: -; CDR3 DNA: TGTGCCAGCAGCCATAGCTATTCAGCGGGGACCGGGGAGCTGTTTTTT; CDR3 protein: CASSHSYSAGTGELFF
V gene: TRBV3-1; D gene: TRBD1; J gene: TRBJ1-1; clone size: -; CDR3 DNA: TGTGCCAGCAGCCCCTCCCCACAGGGGACTGAAGCTTTCTTT; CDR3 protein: CASSPSPQGTEAFF
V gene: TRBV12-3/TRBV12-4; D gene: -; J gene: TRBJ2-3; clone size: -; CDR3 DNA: TGTGCCAGCAGTCTTCGGGGCTACACAGATACGCAGTATTTT; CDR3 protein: CASSLRGYTDTQYF
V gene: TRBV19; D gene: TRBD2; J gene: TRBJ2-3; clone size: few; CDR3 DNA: TGTGCCAGTAGTATAGCAGGAGCGGGAGCAGATACGCAGTATTTT; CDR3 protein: CASSIAGAGADTQYF
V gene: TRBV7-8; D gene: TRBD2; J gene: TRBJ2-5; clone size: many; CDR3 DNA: TGTGCCAGCAGCTTAGTTGCGGGAGGGCCGGAGACCCAGTACTTC; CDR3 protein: CASSLVAGGPETQYF
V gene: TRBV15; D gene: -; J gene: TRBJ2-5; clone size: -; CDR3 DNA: TGTGCCACCAGCAGTGGGGGGGCCCTTCGGGAGACCCAGTACTTC; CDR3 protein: CATSSGGALRETQYF
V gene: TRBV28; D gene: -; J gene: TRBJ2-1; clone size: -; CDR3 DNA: TGTGCCAGCAGAAGACACACCTCCTACAATGAGCAGTTCTTC; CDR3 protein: CASRRHTSYNEQFF
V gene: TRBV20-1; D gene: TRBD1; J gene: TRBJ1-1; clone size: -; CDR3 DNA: TGCAGTGCTGGGACAGACACTGAAGCTTTCTTT; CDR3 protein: CSAGTDTEAFF
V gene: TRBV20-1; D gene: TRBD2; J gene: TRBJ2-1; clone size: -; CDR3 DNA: TGCAGTGCCATGAGTAGCGGGGGTCTAGGCGAGCAGTTCTTC; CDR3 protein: CSAMSSGGLGEQFF
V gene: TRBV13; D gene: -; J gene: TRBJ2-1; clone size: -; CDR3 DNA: TGTGCCAGCAGCTTACAGGCTCATAGCTCCTACAATGAGCAGTTCTTC; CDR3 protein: CASSLQAHSSYNEQFF
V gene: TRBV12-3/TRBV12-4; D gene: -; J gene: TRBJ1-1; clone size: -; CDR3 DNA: TGTGCCAGCAGTTCCAGCCGGAGGAGTAACACTGAAGCTTTCTTT; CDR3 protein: CASSSSRRSNTEAFF
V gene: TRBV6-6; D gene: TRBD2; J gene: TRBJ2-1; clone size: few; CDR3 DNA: TGTGCCAGCCGGACTAGCGGGATAGATGAGCAGTTCTTC; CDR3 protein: CASRTSGIDEQFF
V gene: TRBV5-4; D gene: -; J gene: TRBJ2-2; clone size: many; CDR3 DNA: TGTGCCAGCAGCTTGGAAGCCGGGGAGCTGTTTTTT; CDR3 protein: CASSLEAGELFF
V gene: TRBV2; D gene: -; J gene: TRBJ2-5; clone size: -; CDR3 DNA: TGTGCCAGCAACTACAGGGAGCGAGAGACCCAGTACTTC; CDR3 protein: CASNYRERETQYF
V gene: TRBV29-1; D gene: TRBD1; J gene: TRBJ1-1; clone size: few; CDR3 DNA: TGCAGCACTGGAACCGGGACAGGGGGGACTGGTGAAGCTTTCTTT; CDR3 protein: CSTGTGTGGTGEAFF
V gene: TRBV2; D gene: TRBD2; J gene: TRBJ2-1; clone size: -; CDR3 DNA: TGTGCCAGCGGGCGGGGGACTAGCGGAAATGAGCAGTTCTTC; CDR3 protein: CASGRGTSGNEQFF
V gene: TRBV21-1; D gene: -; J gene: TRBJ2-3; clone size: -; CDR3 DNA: TGTGCCAGCAGCGGTAATCTAGGGACTAGCGGACGTCACACAGATACGCAGTATTTT; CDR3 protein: CASSGNLGTSGRHTDTQYF
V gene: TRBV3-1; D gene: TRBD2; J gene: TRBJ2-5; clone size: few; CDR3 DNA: TGTGCCAGCAGCCCCGGGACTAGCGGGAGCGTAGAGACCCAGTACTTC; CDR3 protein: CASSPGTSGSVETQYF
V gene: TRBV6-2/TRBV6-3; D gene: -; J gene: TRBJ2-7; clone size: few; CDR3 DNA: TGTGCCACCGGACGGAGTCCCTACGAGCAGTACTTC; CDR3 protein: CATGRSPYEQYF
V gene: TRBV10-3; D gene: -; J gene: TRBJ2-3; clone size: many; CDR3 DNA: TGTGCCATCAAAGTCGAATCCACAGATACGCAGTATTTT; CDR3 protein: CAIKVESTDTQYF
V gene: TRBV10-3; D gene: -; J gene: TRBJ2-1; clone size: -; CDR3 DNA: TGTGCCATCAGTGTTAGGGACTCCAACAATGAGCAGTTCTTC; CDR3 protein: CAISVRDSNNEQFF
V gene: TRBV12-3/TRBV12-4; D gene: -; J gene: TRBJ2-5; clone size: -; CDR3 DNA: TGTGCCAGCAACCTTCGGGGCGAGGAGACCCAGTACTTC; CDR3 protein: CASNLRGEETQYF
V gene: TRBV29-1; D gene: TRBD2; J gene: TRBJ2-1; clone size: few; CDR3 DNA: TGCAGCGTTGATACTAGCGGGATCCATGAGCAGTTCTTC; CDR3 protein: CSVDTSGIHEQFF
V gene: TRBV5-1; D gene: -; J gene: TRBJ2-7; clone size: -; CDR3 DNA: TGCGCCAGCAGCTGGGGACACTACGAGCAGTACTTC; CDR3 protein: CASSWGHYEQYF
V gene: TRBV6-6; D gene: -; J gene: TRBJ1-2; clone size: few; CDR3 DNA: TGTGCCAGCAGCCCGTATCGTGAGGGTTCTAACTATGGCTACACCTTC; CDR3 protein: CASSPYREGSNYGYTF
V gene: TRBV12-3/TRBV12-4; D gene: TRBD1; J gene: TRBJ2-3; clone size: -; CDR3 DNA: TGTGCCAGCAGCCTGGGACAGGGGCCAGATACGCAGTATTTT; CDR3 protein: CASSLGQGPDTQYF
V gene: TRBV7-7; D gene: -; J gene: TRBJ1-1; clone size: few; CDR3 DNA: TGTGCTAGCAGCCCACAACGGGGAGGGTGGGATACTGAAGCTTTCTTT; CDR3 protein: CASSPQRGGWDTEAFF
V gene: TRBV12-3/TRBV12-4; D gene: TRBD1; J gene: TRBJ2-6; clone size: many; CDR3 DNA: TGTGCCAGCAGTTTCACGAGACAGGGCCTTTCTGGGGCCAACGTCCTGACTTTC; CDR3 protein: CASSFTRQGLSGANVLTF
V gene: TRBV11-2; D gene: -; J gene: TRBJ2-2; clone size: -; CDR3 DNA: TGTGCCAGCAGGCCAACGAGGACTACGAACACCGGGGAGCTGTTTTTT; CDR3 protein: CASRPTRTTNTGELFF
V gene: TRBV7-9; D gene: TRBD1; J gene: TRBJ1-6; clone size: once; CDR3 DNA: TGTGCCAGCAGCTTGACAGGGAGATCTTCACCCCTCCACTTT; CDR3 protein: CASSLTGRSSPLHF
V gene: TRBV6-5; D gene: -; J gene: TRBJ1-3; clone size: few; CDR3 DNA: TGTGCCAGCAGGGCGGCATCCTCTGGAAACACCATATATTTT; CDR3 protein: CASRAASSGNTIYF
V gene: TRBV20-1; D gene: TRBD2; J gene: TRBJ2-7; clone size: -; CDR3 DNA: TGCAGTGCTAGTGAGGGACTAGCGTATTCCTACGAGCAGTACTTC; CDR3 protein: CSASEGLAYSYEQYF
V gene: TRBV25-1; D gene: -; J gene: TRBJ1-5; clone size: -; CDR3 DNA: TGTGCCAGCAGTGAATATGGGGGGAGCAATCAGCCCCAGCATTTT; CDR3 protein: CASSEYGGSNQPQHF
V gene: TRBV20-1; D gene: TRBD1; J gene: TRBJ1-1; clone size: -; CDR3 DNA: TGCAGTGCTAGACGACGACAGGGGGCCAACACTGAAGCTTTCTTT; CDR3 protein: CSARRRQGANTEAFF
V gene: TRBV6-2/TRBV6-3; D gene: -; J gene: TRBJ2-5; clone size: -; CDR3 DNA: TGTGCCAGCGGAAAGAATTCCGGCAGGGAGACCCAGTACTTC; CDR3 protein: CASGKNSGRETQYF
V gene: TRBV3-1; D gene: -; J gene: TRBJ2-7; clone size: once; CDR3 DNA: TGTGCCAGCAGCCTTCGTATTAGAGCCTACGAGCAGTACTTC; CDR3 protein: CASSLRIRAYEQYF
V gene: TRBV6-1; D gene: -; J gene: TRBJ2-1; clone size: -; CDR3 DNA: TGTGCCAGCAGTGAAGCGCTTCTGAGCAGCAATGAGCAGTTCTTC; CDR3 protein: CASSEALLSSNEQFF
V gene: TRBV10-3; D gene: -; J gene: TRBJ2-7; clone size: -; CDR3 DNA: TGTGCCATCAGTGACGGGGCAGCCTACGAGCAGTACTTC; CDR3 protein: CAISDGAAYEQYF
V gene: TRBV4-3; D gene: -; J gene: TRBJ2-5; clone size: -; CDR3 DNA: TGCGCCAGCAGTCCTGCGAGGGGGGGCGGCATAATTCAAGAGACCCAGTACTTC; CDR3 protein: CASSPARGGGIIQETQYF
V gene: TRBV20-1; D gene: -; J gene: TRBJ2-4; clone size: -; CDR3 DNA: TGCAGTGCTACCCACCGGGACACCCGTATCATTCAGTACTTC; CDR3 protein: CSATHRDTRIIQYF
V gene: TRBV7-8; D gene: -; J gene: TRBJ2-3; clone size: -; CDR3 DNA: TGTGCCAGCAGCATTAGACCCATCGAGGGAGATACGCAGTATTTT; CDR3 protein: CASSIRPIEGDTQYF
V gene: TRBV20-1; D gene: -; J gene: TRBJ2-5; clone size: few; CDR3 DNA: TGCAGTGCTAGACCCAAGGTTTGGCGCAACCAAGAGACCCAGTACTTC; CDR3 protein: CSARPKVWRNQETQYF
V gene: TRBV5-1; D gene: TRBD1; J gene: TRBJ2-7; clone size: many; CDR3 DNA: TGCGCCAGCAGCTTATTTACAGGGGGCGCGTACTACGAGCAGTACTTC; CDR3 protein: CASSLFTGGAYYEQYF
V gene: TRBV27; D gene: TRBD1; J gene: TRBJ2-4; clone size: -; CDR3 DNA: TGTGCCAGCAGCCCCGGGACAGGGGCAAGTGTAGCCAAAAACATTCAGTACTTC; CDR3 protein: CASSPGTGASVAKNIQYF
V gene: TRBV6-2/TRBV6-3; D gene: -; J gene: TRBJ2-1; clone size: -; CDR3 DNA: TGTGCCAGCAGTTACTCGCGTCTAGCTAATGAGCAGTTCTTC; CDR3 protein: CASSYSRLANEQFF
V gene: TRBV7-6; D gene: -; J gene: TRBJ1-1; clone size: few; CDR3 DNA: TGTGCCAGCAGCCCTACCCGACGGGTGAACACTGAAGCTTTCTTT; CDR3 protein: CASSPTRRVNTEAFF
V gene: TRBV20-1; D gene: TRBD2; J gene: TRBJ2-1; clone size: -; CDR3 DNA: TGCAGTGCTAGTACTAGCGGGAGGATGAGCTCCTACAATGAGCAGTTCTTC; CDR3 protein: CSASTSGRMSSYNEQFF
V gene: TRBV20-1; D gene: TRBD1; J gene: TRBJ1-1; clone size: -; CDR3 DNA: TGCAGTGCTAGAGCTAGGGACAGGGGAGATGGAGCTTTCTTT; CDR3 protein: CSARARDRGDGAFF
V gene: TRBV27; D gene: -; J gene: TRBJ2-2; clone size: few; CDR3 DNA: TGTGCCAGCAGGACGGCCGGGGAGCTGTTTTTT; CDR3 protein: CASRTAGELFF
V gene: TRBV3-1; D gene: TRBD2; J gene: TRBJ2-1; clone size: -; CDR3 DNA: TGTGCCAGCAGCCAAGACTCGGGAGGGTTCAATGAGCAGTTCTTC; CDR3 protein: CASSQDSGGFNEQFF